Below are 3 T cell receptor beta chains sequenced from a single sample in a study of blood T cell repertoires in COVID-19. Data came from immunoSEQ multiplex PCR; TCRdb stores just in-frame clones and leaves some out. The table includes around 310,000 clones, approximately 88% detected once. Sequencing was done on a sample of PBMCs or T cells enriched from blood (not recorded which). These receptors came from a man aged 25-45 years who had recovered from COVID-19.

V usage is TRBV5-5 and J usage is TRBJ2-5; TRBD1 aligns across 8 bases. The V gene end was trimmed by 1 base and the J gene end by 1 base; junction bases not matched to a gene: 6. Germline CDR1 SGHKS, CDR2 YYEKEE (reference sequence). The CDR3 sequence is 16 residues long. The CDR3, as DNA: TGTGCCAGCAGCTTGTCCCAGGGGGCTGGCCAAGAGACCCAGTACTTC. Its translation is CASSLSQGAGQETQYF.

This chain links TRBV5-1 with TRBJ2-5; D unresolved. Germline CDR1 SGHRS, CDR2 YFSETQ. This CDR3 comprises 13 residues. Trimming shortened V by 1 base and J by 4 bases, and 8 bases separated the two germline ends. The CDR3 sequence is CASSLTVGETQYF. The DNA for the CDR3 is TGCGCCAGCAGCTTGACGGTCGGAGAGACCCAGTACTTC.

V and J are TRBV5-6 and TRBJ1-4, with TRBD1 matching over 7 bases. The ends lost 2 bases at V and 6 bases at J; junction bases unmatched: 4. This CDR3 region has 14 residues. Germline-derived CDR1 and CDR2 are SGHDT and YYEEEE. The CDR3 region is CASSFDRVDEKLFF. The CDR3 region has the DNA TGTGCCAGCAGCTTCGACAGGGTCGATGAAAAACTGTTTTTT. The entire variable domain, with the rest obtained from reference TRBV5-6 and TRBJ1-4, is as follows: DAGVTQSPTHLIKTRGQQVTLRCSPKSGHDTVSWYQQALGQGPQFIFQYYEEEERQRGNFPDRFSGHQFPNYSSELNVNALLLGDSALYLCASSFDRVDEKLFFGSGTQLSVL.